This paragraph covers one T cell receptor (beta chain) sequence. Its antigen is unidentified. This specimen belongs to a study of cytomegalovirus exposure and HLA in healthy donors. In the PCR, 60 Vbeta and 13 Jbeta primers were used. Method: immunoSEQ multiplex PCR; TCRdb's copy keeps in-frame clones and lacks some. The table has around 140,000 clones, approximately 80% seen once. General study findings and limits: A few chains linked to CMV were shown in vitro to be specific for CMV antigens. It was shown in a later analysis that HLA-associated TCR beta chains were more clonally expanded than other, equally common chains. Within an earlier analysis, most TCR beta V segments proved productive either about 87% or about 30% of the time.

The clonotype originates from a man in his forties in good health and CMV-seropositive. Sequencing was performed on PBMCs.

Here the CDR3 DNA reads TGTGCCAGCAGTTTGGATGGACTTCTCTACGAGCAGTACTTC. Encoded protein: CASSLDGLLYEQYF. This chain links TRBV27 with TRBJ2-7; TRBD2 is a possible D gene (5 bases). Per germline, CDR1 MNHEY and CDR2 SMNVEV (reference sequence). The CDR3 contains 14 residues. Trimming shortened V by 3 bases and J by 3 bases, and 12 bases separated the two germline ends.